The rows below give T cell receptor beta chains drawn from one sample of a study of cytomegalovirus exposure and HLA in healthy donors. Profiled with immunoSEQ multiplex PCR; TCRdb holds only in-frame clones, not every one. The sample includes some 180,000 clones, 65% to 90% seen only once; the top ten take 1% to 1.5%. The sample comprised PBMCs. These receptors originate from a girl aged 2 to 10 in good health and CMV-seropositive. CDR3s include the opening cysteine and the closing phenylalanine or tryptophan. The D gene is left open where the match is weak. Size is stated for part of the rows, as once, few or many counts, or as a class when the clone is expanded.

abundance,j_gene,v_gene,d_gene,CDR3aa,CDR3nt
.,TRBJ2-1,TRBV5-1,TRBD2,CASSPTSGGYNEQFF,TGCGCCAGCAGCCCTACTAGCGGAGGTTACAATGAGCAGTTCTTC
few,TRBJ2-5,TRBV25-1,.,CASSEWESGTQYF,TGTGCCAGCAGTGAATGGGAAAGCGGGACCCAGTACTTC
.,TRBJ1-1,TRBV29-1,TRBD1,CSVGASDRGKAFF,TGCAGCGTTGGGGCTTCTGACAGGGGGAAAGCTTTCTTT
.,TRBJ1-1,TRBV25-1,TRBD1,CASTAGQVNTEAFF,TGTGCCTCCACGGCAGGACAGGTCAACACTGAAGCTTTCTTT
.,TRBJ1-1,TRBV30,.,CAWSRGGGPNTEAFF,TGTGCCTGGAGTCGAGGGGGAGGGCCGAACACTGAAGCTTTCTTT
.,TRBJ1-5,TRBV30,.,CAWTPRGRADQPQHF,TGTGCCTGGACCCCCCGGGGAAGGGCTGATCAGCCCCAGCATTTT
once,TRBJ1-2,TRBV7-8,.,CASSLVTKSYGYTF,TGTGCCAGCAGCTTAGTCACGAAGAGCTATGGCTACACCTTC
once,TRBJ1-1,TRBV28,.,CASSFSRGWGTEAFF,TGTGCCAGCAGTTTTAGCCGGGGTTGGGGCACTGAAGCTTTCTTT
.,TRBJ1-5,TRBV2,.,CASSVRSDQPQHF,TGTGCCAGCAGTGTGCGGAGCGATCAGCCCCAGCATTTT
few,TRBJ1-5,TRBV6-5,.,CASSPQTSQPQHF,TGTGCCAGCAGTCCGCAAACCAGTCAGCCCCAGCATTTT
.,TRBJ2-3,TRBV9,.,CASSVLTGTDTQYF,TGTGCCAGCAGCGTTCTGACTGGCACAGATACGCAGTATTTT
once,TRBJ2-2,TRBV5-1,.,CASSDSGATGELFF,TGCGCCAGCAGCGACTCCGGAGCCACCGGGGAGCTGTTTTTT
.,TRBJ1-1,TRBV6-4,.,CASSLTGNTEAFF,TGTGCCAGCAGCCTTACAGGGAACACTGAAGCTTTCTTT
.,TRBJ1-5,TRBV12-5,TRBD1,CASGLVPGTGGNQPQHF,TGTGCTAGTGGTTTGGTACCAGGGACAGGGGGAAATCAGCCCCAGCATTTT
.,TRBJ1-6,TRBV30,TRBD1,CATAFTGDSPLHF,TGTGCCACCGCCTTTACAGGGGACTCACCCCTCCACTTT
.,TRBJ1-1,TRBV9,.,CASSVAVNTEAFF,TGTGCCAGCAGCGTAGCTGTTAACACTGAAGCTTTCTTT
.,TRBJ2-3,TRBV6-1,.,CASSDRQERGTDTQYF,TGTGCCAGCAGTGACCGACAGGAACGGGGCACAGATACGCAGTATTTT
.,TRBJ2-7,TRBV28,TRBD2,CASIGWASGDSSYEQYF,TGTGCCAGCATCGGGTGGGCTAGCGGGGATAGCTCCTACGAGCAGTACTTC
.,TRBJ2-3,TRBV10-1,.,CASSERADTQYF,TGCGCCAGCAGTGAGCGCGCGGATACGCAGTATTTT
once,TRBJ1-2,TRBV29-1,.,CSVAGRNYGYTF,TGCAGCGTCGCGGGTCGAAACTATGGCTACACCTTC
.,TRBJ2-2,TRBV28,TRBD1,CASRLGDRTGELFF,TGTGCCAGCAGACTTGGGGACAGGACCGGGGAGCTGTTTTTT
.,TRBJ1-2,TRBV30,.,CASSSRGSGYTF,TGTGCCTCTAGTTCGAGGGGGTCTGGCTACACCTTC
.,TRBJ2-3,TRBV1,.,CTSSPRTSGSTDTQYF,TGCACCAGCAGCCCAAGGACTAGCGGTAGCACAGATACGCAGTATTTT
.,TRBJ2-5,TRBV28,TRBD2,CASSPSAGVRETQYF,TGTGCCAGCAGTCCTAGTGCGGGAGTACGGGAGACCCAGTACTTC
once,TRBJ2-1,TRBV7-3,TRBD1,CASSSPGQGNEQFF,TGTGCCAGCAGCTCCCCGGGACAGGGGAATGAGCAGTTCTTC
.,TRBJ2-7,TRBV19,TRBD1,CASSIFEGAEEDEQYF,TGTGCCAGTAGTATATTCGAGGGGGCAGAAGAGGACGAGCAGTACTTC
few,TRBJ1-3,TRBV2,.,CASSEERVTGNTIYF,TGTGCCAGCAGTGAAGAGAGGGTGACTGGAAACACCATATATTTT
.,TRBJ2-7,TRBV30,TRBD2,CAWVPAGTSGINEQYF,TGTGCCTGGGTCCCGGCTGGGACTAGCGGGATCAACGAGCAGTACTTC
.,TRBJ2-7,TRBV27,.,CASTPRGEEQYF,TGTGCCAGCACCCCCAGGGGAGAAGAGCAGTACTTC